Listed below are T cell receptor beta chains from one sample, sequenced in a study of cytomegalovirus exposure and HLA in healthy donors. Here immunoSEQ multiplex PCR was the method, and the copy in TCRdb shows in-frame clones only, minus some. The table includes about 140,000 clones, roughly three quarters detected once. The sequenced material came from PBMCs. The receptors stem from a woman aged 45-60 years in good health and CMV-seronegative. Both conserved end residues are part of each CDR3. A D gene is named only where the DNA matches it firmly. Clone size appears in some rows only: once, few, many, or a class for an expanded clone.

cdr3_nt: TGTGCCACCCAAATGGCCAGCGGGGGGGCTTACGAGCAGTACTTC
cdr3_aa: CATQMASGGAYEQYF
d_call: TRBD2
v_call: TRBV15
j_call: TRBJ2-7
clone_size: once

cdr3_nt: TGTGCCGGCGACAGGGTAGGGAACACTGAAGCTTTCTTT
cdr3_aa: CAGDRVGNTEAFF
d_call: TRBD1
v_call: TRBV19
j_call: TRBJ1-1
clone_size: -

cdr3_nt: TGTGCCAGCAGCCAAGCTGGGGGCGCATCCTACGAGCAGTACTTC
cdr3_aa: CASSQAGGASYEQYF
d_call: -
v_call: TRBV14
j_call: TRBJ2-7
clone_size: -

cdr3_nt: TGCAGCATTGGGGGCGGCTCTGGAAACACCATATATTTT
cdr3_aa: CSIGGGSGNTIYF
d_call: -
v_call: TRBV29-1
j_call: TRBJ1-3
clone_size: few

cdr3_nt: TGCGCCAGCAGCTTGGAGCAGGGCCAGGATTCACCCCTCCACTTT
cdr3_aa: CASSLEQGQDSPLHF
d_call: -
v_call: TRBV5-1
j_call: TRBJ1-6
clone_size: -

cdr3_nt: TGTGCCAGCAGCTTAGCGGCCCAATCTGGGGCCAACGTCCTGACTTTC
cdr3_aa: CASSLAAQSGANVLTF
d_call: -
v_call: TRBV7-2
j_call: TRBJ2-6
clone_size: -

cdr3_nt: TGTGCCAGCAGCTTAGCGTGGACAGGGGGCGAGACAGATACGCAGTATTTT
cdr3_aa: CASSLAWTGGETDTQYF
d_call: TRBD1
v_call: TRBV7-9
j_call: TRBJ2-3
clone_size: -

cdr3_nt: TGTGCCACCAGCGCCCCCAGCAGGGGCAGTAGAGAGACCCAGTACTTC
cdr3_aa: CATSAPSRGSRETQYF
d_call: -
v_call: TRBV15
j_call: TRBJ2-5
clone_size: -

cdr3_nt: TGTGCCAGCAGCCCTACTAGCGGGGGGCGCACAGATACGCAGTATTTT
cdr3_aa: CASSPTSGGRTDTQYF
d_call: TRBD2
v_call: TRBV5-4
j_call: TRBJ2-3
clone_size: -

cdr3_nt: TGTGCCAGCTCACCGGGGAGCTCCTACGAGCAGTACTTC
cdr3_aa: CASSPGSSYEQYF
d_call: -
v_call: TRBV18
j_call: TRBJ2-7
clone_size: -

cdr3_nt: TGTGCCATCCGAAAGGTCGGCAGGGGTAATGAGCAGTTCTTC
cdr3_aa: CAIRKVGRGNEQFF
d_call: -
v_call: TRBV27
j_call: TRBJ2-1
clone_size: -

cdr3_nt: TGCGCCAGCAGACCTGGGGGGAGTACTGAAGCTTTCTTT
cdr3_aa: CASRPGGSTEAFF
d_call: -
v_call: TRBV4-1
j_call: TRBJ1-1
clone_size: -

cdr3_nt: TGCAGCGTTGAAGATCCGGGGACATTCGGTGGCTACACCTTC
cdr3_aa: CSVEDPGTFGGYTF
d_call: -
v_call: TRBV29-1
j_call: TRBJ1-2
clone_size: -

cdr3_nt: TGCGCCAGCAGCTTGGGCGACAGGGGAGATGGGAACTATGGCTACACCTTC
cdr3_aa: CASSLGDRGDGNYGYTF
d_call: TRBD1
v_call: TRBV5-1
j_call: TRBJ1-2
clone_size: once

cdr3_nt: TGTGCCAGCAGTGAAGCTGGAAAGACAGGGTACCAAGAGACCCAGTACTTC
cdr3_aa: CASSEAGKTGYQETQYF
d_call: TRBD1
v_call: TRBV6-1
j_call: TRBJ2-5
clone_size: few

cdr3_nt: TGTGCCAGCGGGAGGGGATGGTCCGGGGAATACTTC
cdr3_aa: CASGRGWSGEYF
d_call: TRBD2
v_call: TRBV27
j_call: TRBJ2-7
clone_size: -

cdr3_nt: TGTGCAAGTCGCTTAGTCGCAGCGGGGGGAGCCTACGAGCAGTACTTC
cdr3_aa: CASRLVAAGGAYEQYF
d_call: -
v_call: TRBV12-2
j_call: TRBJ2-7
clone_size: -

cdr3_nt: TGTGCCAGCAGCGTGGACAGGGAATCCTACAATGAGCAGTTCTTC
cdr3_aa: CASSVDRESYNEQFF
d_call: TRBD1
v_call: TRBV6-1
j_call: TRBJ2-1
clone_size: -

cdr3_nt: TGCGCCAGCAGCTTCGGACAGGGGGCCACTGAAGCTTTCTTT
cdr3_aa: CASSFGQGATEAFF
d_call: TRBD1
v_call: TRBV5-1
j_call: TRBJ1-1
clone_size: -

cdr3_nt: TGTGCCAGCAGCCAAGATATCGACAGATGGGAAACTGAAGCTTTCTTT
cdr3_aa: CASSQDIDRWETEAFF
d_call: -
v_call: TRBV14
j_call: TRBJ1-1
clone_size: few

cdr3_nt: TGCGCCAGCAGCTTGGAACTCTCAAATTCACCCCTCCACTTT
cdr3_aa: CASSLELSNSPLHF
d_call: -
v_call: TRBV5-1
j_call: TRBJ1-6
clone_size: -

cdr3_nt: TGTGCCAGCAGAGATAGCGCAACTAATGAAAAACTGTTTTTT
cdr3_aa: CASRDSATNEKLFF
d_call: -
v_call: TRBV6-5
j_call: TRBJ1-4
clone_size: few